This TCR beta chain was retrieved from a study of technical replicates of blood from several donors. The germline gives CDR1 SGDLS, CDR2 YYNGEE. Between the trimmed V and J ends, which lost 4 bases and 0 bases, there was a span of 17 bases. CDR3 length: 17 amino acids. TCRdb keeps only in-frame clones here, not all; method: immunoSEQ multiplex PCR. This table holds some 76,000 clones, 90% to 95% found once. This TCR was sampled from a human donor in good health. V is TRBV9 and J is TRBJ1-3, with D uncertain. Sequenced: T cells isolated from PBMCs. CDR3 loop: CASSTRTLPSSGNTIYF. DNA of the CDR3: TGTGCCAGCAGCACCCGGACTCTTCCGAGCTCTGGAAACACCATATATTTT.